This T cell receptor (beta chain) derives from a study of blood T cell repertoires in COVID-19. About the study: The United States, Italy and Spain supplied acute and convalescent COVID-19 samples. Nucleic acid was either cDNA or gDNA, and it came from T cells, B-cell-depleted T cells, or PBMCs.

Original methodology: From reference gene primer amplification, estimates of nucleated cell counts were derived. The assay was immunoSEQ multiplex PCR, and TCRdb's table has in-frame clones only and misses some. V and J calls and clone size come straight from that table; D and trimming were deduced from the DNA. The table lists fewer than 90,000 clones, 88% of them singletons. Germline V lookup: CDR1 SGHAT, CDR2 FQNNGV. This CDR3 has 16 residues. V was cut by 2 bases and J by 1 base, with 12 bases left in between. Sequenced material: peripheral blood. The sequence derives from a man in his 70s with acute or convalescent COVID-19. The genes are TRBV11-2 and TRBJ2-1; perhaps TRBD1 as D (5 bases). CDR3 DNA: TGTGCCAGCAGCTTAATTTTAGGGGTTTCCTACAATGAGCAGTTCTTC. As protein: CASSLILGVSYNEQFF.